A single sample is the source of the 26 T cell receptor beta chains below, sequenced in a study of CD8+ T cells in alopecia areata. In each case, RNA was isolated and then reverse transcribed into cDNA as the sequencing template. Sequenced by immunoSEQ multiplex PCR; TCRdb stores in-frame clones only, minus some. The sample comprises roughly 25,000 clones, around 53% of which are singletons, and 31% rests with the top ten. Sequencing input: NKG2D-high CD8+ T cells sorted from blood. These TCRs come from a human donor with alopecia areata.

V is TRBV6-1 and J is TRBJ2-7; 11 bases match TRBD1. The ends lost 6 bases at V and 5 bases at J; junction bases unmatched: 9. Germline assignment: CDR1 MNHNS and CDR2 SASEGT. The CDR3 is 15 residues long. This CDR3 reads CASRRGTGGSDEQYF. The CDR3 DNA sequence: TGTGCCAGCAGAAGGGGGACAGGGGGGTCTGACGAGCAGTACTTC.

This clone was seen more than once but under ten times. The chain joins TRBV6-1 to TRBJ2-3; no firm D call. The germline CDR1 and CDR2 sequences are MNHNS and SASEGT. This CDR3 region has 15 residues. Trimming stripped 2 bases from V and 2 bases from J, with 11 bases between. CDR3 loop: CASSELGRYTDTQYF. The DNA of the CDR3 is TGTGCCAGCAGTGAACTGGGAAGGTACACAGATACGCAGTATTTT.

This clone was recorded only once. The rearrangement joins TRBV7-9 to TRBJ2-1, with D uncertain. Germline V lookup: CDR1 SEHNR, CDR2 FQNEAQ (reference sequence). There are 12 residues in the CDR3. The V and J ends lost 0 bases and 7 bases respectively, with 4 bases between them. In DNA, the CDR3 is TGTGCCAGCAGCTTAGCAGCGAATGAGCAGTTCTTC. This sequence encodes CASSLAANEQFF.

The V gene is TRBV5-1, the J gene TRBJ2-7, with 8 bases matching TRBD1. Germline lookup yields CDR1 SGHRS and CDR2 YFSETQ. This CDR3 has 16 amino acids. V lost 0 bases to trimming and J lost 0 bases; unmatched junction nucleotides: 5. The CDR3 nucleotides are TGCGCCAGCAGCTTGGATGGACAGGGATTCTCCTACGAGCAGTACTTC. As protein: CASSLDGQGFSYEQYF.

The CDR3 nucleotides read TGTGCCAGCTCACCGTCCAGGGAGACTAGGTACTATGGCTACACCTTC. As protein: CASSPSRETRYYGYTF. This chain uses TRBV18 with TRBJ1-2; D perhaps matches TRBD1 (5 bases). Trimming took off 3 bases at V and 3 bases at J, with 17 bases between the two ends. Germline CDR1 KGHSH, CDR2 LQKENI. The CDR3 sequence is 16 residues long.

Only a few counts were recorded for this clone. The junction does not match germline at one end; this may be a read error. The chain recombines TRBV16 with TRBJ2-1; TRBD2 aligns across 8 bases. This CDR3 is built from 13 residues. Germline CDR1 and CDR2: KGHSY and FQNENV. CDR3 sequence: CASSQGLQRELLF. The CDR3 nucleotides read TGTGCCAGCAGCCAAGGCCTCCAGCGGGAGCTCCTCTTC.

The chain is built from TRBV29-1 and TRBJ1-1; no reliable D call. CDR1 is SQVTM and CDR2 is ANQGSEA in the germline V gene. V shed 7 bases and J shed 1 base, with 10 bases lying between them. There are 12 residues in the CDR3. Here the CDR3 reads CSAKDRNTEAFF. DNA for the CDR3: TGCAGCGCCAAGGACCGGAACACTGAAGCTTTCTTT.

The genes are TRBV28 and TRBJ2-1; D remains ambiguous. From germline, CDR1 is MDHEN and CDR2 SYDVKM. The V end lost 3 bases, the J end lost 0 bases, and 6 bases lay between the germline ends. The CDR3 sequence is 14 residues long. The CDR3 coding sequence is TGTGCCAGCAGTTTTTCCAGCTCCTACAATGAGCAGTTCTTC. Protein product: CASSFSSSYNEQFF.

This chain joins TRBV9 and TRBJ2-2; 12 bases are shared with TRBD2. The CDR3 extends over 16 amino acids. Germline CDR1 is SGDLS and CDR2 is YYNGEE. V lost 4 bases and J lost 7; bases outside the gene matches: 8. CDR3 region: CASSNRLAGESGELFF. The CDR3 DNA reads as TGTGCCAGCAGCAACCGACTAGCGGGAGAAAGCGGGGAGCTGTTTTTT.

This chain connects TRBV20-1 to TRBJ2-5; D is unclear. Trimming removed 4 bases from V and 4 bases from J, with 4 bases in between. The CDR3 spans 10 residues. From germline, CDR1 is DFQATT and CDR2 SNEGSKA (reference sequence). This CDR3 is CSAISETQYF. CDR3 nucleotides: TGCAGTGCTATATCAGAGACCCAGTACTTC.

In this sample, this clone is medium-sized (0.01 to 0.1%). V is TRBV19 and J is TRBJ2-1; D not resolved. The CDR3 sequence is 12 residues long. In germline, CDR1 is LNHDA, CDR2 SQIVND (reference sequence). The V end lost 7 bases, the J end lost 4 bases, and 8 bases lay between the germline ends. In DNA, the CDR3 is TGTGCCAGTATAAGTTGGTACAATGAGCAGTTCTTC. Translating gives CASISWYNEQFF.

The chain uses TRBV7-3 and TRBJ2-5; the match to TRBD1 covers 10 bases. J lost 1 base, V lost 4 bases, and 6 bases had no gene match. Germline V gives CDR1 SGHTA, CDR2 FQGTGA. The CDR3 is made up of 16 amino acids. The DNA of the CDR3 is TGTGCCAGCAGCTCGACAGGGGGCCAGGGCCAAGAGACCCAGTACTTC. It yields the protein CASSSTGGQGQETQYF.

V gene TRBV28 combines with J gene TRBJ2-7; D gene uncertain. The CDR3 extends over 13 amino acids. Trimming took off 2 bases at V and 3 bases at J, with 8 bases between the two ends. Germline V CDR1 and CDR2: MDHEN, SYDVKM. The CDR3 sequence: CASSLGRNYEQYF. The CDR3 DNA reads TGTGCCAGCAGTTTAGGGCGGAACTACGAGCAGTACTTC.

The V and J genes are TRBV5-1 and TRBJ1-1; TRBD1 matches 9 bases. Trimming at V came to 5 bases and at J to 1 base, leaving 12 bases not matched to a gene. The CDR3 is 17 amino acids. The V gene's germline CDR1 is SGHRS and CDR2 YFSETQ. CDR3: CASRLGQGFAPNTEAFF. For the CDR3, the DNA is TGCGCCAGCAGATTAGGACAGGGGTTCGCCCCGAACACTGAAGCTTTCTTT.

The chain carries TRBV4-1 and TRBJ1-2; the D is unclear. V was trimmed by 5 bases and J by 0 bases, leaving 13 bases between them. Per the germline V gene, CDR1 is MGHRA and CDR2 is YSYEKL. This CDR3 is 15 amino acids long. CDR3 DNA sequence: TGCGCCAGCAGCATCCGGGCACTAGCTAACTATGGCTACACCTTC. The encoded protein is CASSIRALANYGYTF.

The J gene is TRBJ2-7, the V gene TRBV7-2; D tentatively fits TRBD1 or TRBD2 (5 bases each). V gave up 3 bases and J gave up 0 bases, with 12 bases separating them. The CDR3 totals 15 residues. Germline CDR1 is SGHTA and CDR2 is FQGNSA. CDR3 amino acids: CASSFSGRSSYEQYF. The DNA for the CDR3 is TGTGCCAGCAGCTTCTCGGGACGTAGCTCCTACGAGCAGTACTTC.

The CDR3 DNA sequence: TGCGCCAGCAGCCTTCTGGCCGGACTAGCGATAGAGCCCGGGGAGCTGTTTTTT. Translating it yields CASSLLAGLAIEPGELFF. The chain recombines TRBV4-1 with TRBJ2-2; TRBD2 matches 9 bases. After removal of 4 bases from V and 6 bases from J, the junction contained 15 bases not matched to a gene. Germline CDR1 reads MGHRA; CDR2 reads YSYEKL. This CDR3 contains 18 residues.

This chain joins TRBV7-9 and TRBJ1-1, with D uncertain. The germline CDR1 and CDR2 sequences are SEHNR and FQNEAQ (reference sequence). Trimming took off 5 bases at V and 3 bases at J, with 16 bases between the two ends. The CDR3 length is 15 residues. CDR3: CASSLRASWDTEAFF. The CDR3 DNA sequence: TGTGCCAGCAGCCTCCGGGCCTCGTGGGACACTGAAGCTTTCTTT.

This clone appeared a few times. The V gene is TRBV7-9, the J gene TRBJ2-1; D gene unclear. This CDR3 has 13 amino acids. The germline gives CDR1 SEHNR, CDR2 FQNEAQ (reference sequence). V lost 2 bases and J lost 10, with 12 bases in between. The CDR3 sequence is CASSLYTAREQFF. In nucleotides, the CDR3 is TGTGCCAGCAGCTTATATACGGCGAGGGAGCAGTTCTTC.

This chain uses TRBV5-1 with TRBJ2-2; no reliable D call. The CDR3 spans 16 residues. The V end lost 4 bases, the J end lost 1 base, and 14 bases lay between the germline ends. Germline CDR1 and CDR2: SGHRS and YFSETQ. The DNA for the CDR3 is TGCGCCAGCAGCCCCCGGACGGAATGGAACACCGGGGAGCTGTTTTTT. It translates to CASSPRTEWNTGELFF.

This clone was seen a few times. The genes are TRBV2 and TRBJ2-5; the match to TRBD1 covers 7 bases. The CDR3 has 15 residues. The V and J ends lost 9 bases and 0 bases, in that order; junction bases with no gene match: 10. CDR1 is SNHLY, CDR2 FYNNEI, per germline. The CDR3 loop reads CASEDLGQNQETQYF. As DNA, the CDR3 is TGTGCCAGTGAGGACCTGGGACAGAACCAAGAGACCCAGTACTTC.

The genes are TRBV7-9 and TRBJ1-1, with D hard to call. Germline CDR1 is SEHNR and CDR2 is FQNEAQ (reference sequence). V lost 5 bases and J lost 0, with 13 bases in between. There are 15 residues in the CDR3. The CDR3 loop is CASSTSRSLNTEAFF. In nucleotides, the CDR3 is TGTGCCAGCAGCACAAGCAGGAGCCTGAACACTGAAGCTTTCTTT.

This rearrangement joins TRBV4-1 to TRBJ2-7; 10 nucleotides match TRBD2. The V gene's germline CDR1 is MGHRA and CDR2 YSYEKL. With 0 bases clipped from V and 5 bases from J, the junction kept 4 bases outside the gene matches. There are 15 residues in the CDR3. The CDR3 loop is CASSQELAGSDEQYF. The CDR3, as DNA: TGCGCCAGCAGCCAAGAACTAGCGGGATCAGACGAGCAGTACTTC.

Concerning this clone: Other DNA variants within this sample encode the same CDR3. The DNA of the CDR3 is TGCAGTGCTAGAGCGGGCTACGAGCAGTACTTC. Protein product: CSARAGYEQYF. This chain links TRBV20-1 with TRBJ2-7; D is unresolved. CDR3 size: 11 residues. The germline V gene has CDR1 DFQATT and CDR2 SNEGSKA (reference sequence). V was trimmed by 1 base and J by 3 bases, leaving 4 bases between them.

The rearrangement uses TRBV19 and TRBJ2-1; TRBD1 might be the D (6 bases). Germline CDR1 is LNHDA and CDR2 is SQIVND (reference sequence). V lost 3 bases, J lost 4 bases, and 22 bases lay in between. The CDR3 spans 18 residues. CDR3 in amino acids: CASSINWDIPLPYNEQFF. As DNA, the CDR3 is TGTGCCAGTAGTATTAATTGGGACATCCCTCTCCCTTACAATGAGCAGTTCTTC.

Points on this clone: Other DNA sequences of this sample code for an identical CDR3. V gene TRBV7-2 combines with J gene TRBJ1-1; D is possibly TRBD1 (5 bases). Trimming cost V 2 bases and J 5 bases, with 15 bases left between them. The CDR3 runs 15 residues. CDR1 SGHTA and CDR2 FQGNSA come from the germline V gene. CDR3 amino acids: CASSLTSGGYTEAFF. Written as DNA, the CDR3 is TGTGCCAGCAGCTTAACGTCGGGGGGGTATACTGAAGCTTTCTTT.